This T cell receptor (beta chain) was retrieved from a study of T cell responses to AZD1222 COVID-19 vaccine. The CDR3 is 19 amino acids. The ends lost 1 base at V and 0 bases at J; junction bases unmatched: 9. Germline CDR1 and CDR2: SEHNR and FQNEAQ (reference sequence). Whole-study findings and limits: Repertoires were collected only later (after the peak T cell response had occurred). Unmutated variant regions are reportedly the target of nearly half of TCRs that are spike-specific. Baseline serology detected seropositivity in only five to seven AZD1222 recipients.

The table came from immunoSEQ multiplex PCR; TCRdb's copy has only in-frame clones and leaves some out. The data contain 79,000 or so clones, 65% to 80% of them singletons. As for this clone: The antigen remains undetermined.

This sequence joins TRBV7-9 and TRBJ1-3, with TRBD1 identical over 10 bases. This TCR was recovered from an adult who received the MenACWY meningococcal vaccine as a control. The sample in question was peripheral blood, obtained 28 days after the second dose of the MenACWY control vaccine. DNA for the CDR3: TGTGCCAGCAGCTTAGGGACAGGGGGTTTATTTCTCTCTGGAAACACCATATATTTT. Translating it yields CASSLGTGGLFLSGNTIYF.